This T cell receptor beta chain was found in a study of cytomegalovirus exposure and HLA in healthy donors. Primers included in the PCR were 60 Vbeta and 13 Jbeta primers. Sequenced by immunoSEQ multiplex PCR; TCRdb stores in-frame clones only, minus some. The repertoire includes more than 100,000 clones, 70% to 85% of them detected once, and roughly 3.7% sits in the top ten. The V gene's germline CDR1 is MNHEY and CDR2 SVGAGI. V shed 5 bases and J 7 bases; nucleotides not matched to a gene: 9. The CDR3 runs to 15 residues. About this clone: No antigen is known for it.

Study-wide points: Researchers left out some V segments, among them TRBV6-2 and TRBV6-3, as indistinguishable. Previously analyzed data showed that most TCR beta V segments were productive at a frequency of about 87% or about 30%. Highest at DRB1 and lowest at HLA-C, TCR association rates differed among HLA loci in a later analysis. An assumption of roughly uniform sequencing depth across donors underlay the presence/absence analyses.

The V gene is TRBV6-5, the J gene TRBJ2-7, with TRBD2 identical over 12 bases. Sequencing used PBMCs. The clonotype originates from a human donor in good health. This chain's CDR3 is CASSPLTSGRGEQYF. DNA of the CDR3: TGTGCCAGCAGTCCCCTGACTAGCGGGAGAGGAGAGCAGTACTTC.